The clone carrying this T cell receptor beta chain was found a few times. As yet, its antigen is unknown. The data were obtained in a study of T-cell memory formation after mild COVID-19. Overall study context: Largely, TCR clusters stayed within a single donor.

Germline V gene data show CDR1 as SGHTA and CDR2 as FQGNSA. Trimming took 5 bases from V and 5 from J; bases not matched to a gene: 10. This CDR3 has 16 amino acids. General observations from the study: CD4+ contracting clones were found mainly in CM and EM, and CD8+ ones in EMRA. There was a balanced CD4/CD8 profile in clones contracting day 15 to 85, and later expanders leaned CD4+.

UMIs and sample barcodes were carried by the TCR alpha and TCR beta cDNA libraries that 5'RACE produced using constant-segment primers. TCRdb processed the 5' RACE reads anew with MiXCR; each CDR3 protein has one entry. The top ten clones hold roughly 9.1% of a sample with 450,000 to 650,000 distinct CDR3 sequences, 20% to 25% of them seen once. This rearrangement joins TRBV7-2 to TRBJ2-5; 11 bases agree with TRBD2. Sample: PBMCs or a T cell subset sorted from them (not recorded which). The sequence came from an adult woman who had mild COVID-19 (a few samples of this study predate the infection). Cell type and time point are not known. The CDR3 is CASSLNSGRARETQYF. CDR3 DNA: TGTGCCAGCAGCCTAAATAGCGGGAGGGCCAGGGAGACCCAGTACTTC.